The clone carrying this TCR beta chain occurred once. The antigen is undetermined. This record comes from a study of Ad26.COV2.S vaccination and SARS-CoV-2 variants. Overall study: A participant enrolled in the COV1001 Ad26.COV2.S trial arm provided the sample. Whole-study results and caveats: Recipients of vaccine and of placebo showed similar breadth of their non-spike TCR repertoires.

Assay: immunoSEQ multiplex PCR; the TCRdb copy retains only in-frame clones and omits some. The repertoire includes 300,000 to 400,000 clones, 80% to 90% of them detected once, and about 11% sits in the top ten. Specified treatment: 15 to 20 received Ad26.COV2.S at low or high dose, single or two shots; about five received placebo; per-sample allocation not given. Day 63 following the first vaccine or placebo injection was when the samples were taken. The specimen was peripheral blood, collected in a trial of Ad26.COV2.S vaccine versus placebo. This clonotype was sampled from a person aged 18 to 59 who received the Ad26.COV2.S COVID-19 vaccine or a placebo.

Written as DNA, the CDR3 is TGCAGTGCTAGTCCCTCCGGGACAGCTTATCAGCCCCAGCATTTT. It codes for CSASPSGTAYQPQHF. The chain uses TRBV20-1 and TRBJ1-5, with 7 bases aligning to TRBD1. J was trimmed by 5 bases and V by 3 bases; bases with no gene match: 10. Germline lookup yields CDR1 DFQATT and CDR2 SNEGSKA (reference sequence). The CDR3 has 15 residues.